The 3 T cell receptor beta chains in this list originate from one sample, sequenced in a study of CD8 T cells in ankylosing spondylitis (dated by TCRdb to 2015 to 2018). Library preparation employed 5' RACE. TCRdb lists the instrument as Illumina HiSeq 2500. TCRdb took the public reads, trimmed them with fastp at Q25, ran MiXCR for clone calling and kept in-frame beta chains. CDR3 protein sequences are deduplicated, and each keeps its most common genes and DNA. Counted in this sample were 200,000 to 250,000 distinct CDR3 sequences; over 9.5% of them appeared once. Together, the top ten hold 21% of the sample. The material sequenced was blood, either unsorted or a sorted T cell fraction (not recorded which). Receptors were obtained from a male donor with ankylosing spondylitis or in good health (not recorded which).

This clonotype was recorded many times. The genes are TRBV12-3 or TRBV12-4 and TRBJ1-5; unclear D gene. The CDR3 totals 13 residues. The V end lost 3 bases, the J end lost 7 bases, and 10 bases lay between the germline ends. CDR3 nucleotide sequence: TGTGCCAGCAGTTTGTCGCGAGACCAGCCCCAGCATTTT. This gives the protein CASSLSRDQPQHF.

V gene TRBV7-8 combines with J gene TRBJ2-7; D uncertain. The CDR3 consists of 14 residues. Trimming stripped 1 base from V and 3 bases from J, with 10 bases between. Germline V gives CDR1 SGHVS, CDR2 FQNEAQ. DNA for the CDR3: TGTGCCAGCAGCTTAGTTATGTCAGTCTACGAGCAGTACTTC. Translating gives CASSLVMSVYEQYF. The full variable domain, with the rest looked up from reference TRBV7-8 and TRBJ2-7, is GAGVSQSPRYKVAKRGQDVALRCDPISGHVSLFWYQQALGQGPEFLTYFQNEAQLDKSGLPSDRFFAERPEGSVSTLKIQRTQQEDSAVYLCASSLVMSVYEQYFGPGTRLTVT.

On this clonotype itself: Compared with germline, one end of the junction differs, possibly owing to a read error. The genes are TRBV20-1 and TRBJ2-2; the D call may be TRBD1 or TRBD2 (5 bases each). The CDR3 has 13 amino acids. Germline CDR1 is DFQATT and CDR2 is SNEGSKA (reference sequence). The CDR3 nucleotides read TGCAGTGCTAGACTAAACGACATCAGGGAGCTGTCTTTT. Protein: CSARLNDIRELSF.